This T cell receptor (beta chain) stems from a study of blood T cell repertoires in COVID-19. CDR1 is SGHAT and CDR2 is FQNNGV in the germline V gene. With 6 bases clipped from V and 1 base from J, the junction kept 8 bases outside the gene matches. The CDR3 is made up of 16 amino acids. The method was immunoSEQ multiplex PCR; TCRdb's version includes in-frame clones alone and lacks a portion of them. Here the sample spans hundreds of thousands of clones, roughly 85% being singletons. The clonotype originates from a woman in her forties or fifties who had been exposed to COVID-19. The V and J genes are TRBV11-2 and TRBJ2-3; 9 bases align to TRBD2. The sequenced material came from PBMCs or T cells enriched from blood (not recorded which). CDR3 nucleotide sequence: TGTGCCAGCAGTAGCCCAGTAGCGGGGGGCACAGATACGCAGTATTTT. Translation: CASSSPVAGGTDTQYF.